The sequence of this TCR beta chain was determined in a study of read filtering for tumor transcriptome and immune sequencing. This library used roughly 400 ng RNA and molecular barcoded adaptors spanning alpha/delta and beta/gamma chains. TCRdb called the reads again in MiXCR, with one record for every CDR3 protein. The table lists approximately 59,000 distinct CDR3 sequences, about 12% of them singletons. This clonotype was detected ten times or more. What it recognizes is unknown. Overall study findings and caveats: IR-seq captured clonotypes deeper and more reliably than RNA-seq.

The receptor comes from a donor older than 35 with multiple myeloma. Sequencing used a population of CD138-negative cells sorted from bone marrow.

This CDR3 is CASSPPTVWYEAFF. The DNA of the CDR3 is TGTGCCAGCAGCCCCCCGACGGTATGGTATGAAGCTTTCTTT. The chain links TRBV7-9 to TRBJ1-1; unclear D gene. CDR1 is SEHNR and CDR2 is FQNEAQ in the germline V gene (reference sequence). Trimming took off 5 bases at V and 7 bases at J, with 17 bases between the two ends. The CDR3 is 14 residues long.